Many counts were recorded for the clone carrying this T cell receptor (beta chain). Its antigen is as yet unknown. Germline assignment: CDR1 LGHNA and CDR2 YSLEER. The length of the CDR3 is 15 residues. Trimming cost V 8 bases and J 0 bases, with 11 bases left between them. Preparation of the TCRbeta library was carried out with unique molecular identifiers. MiXCR, applied by TCRdb to the PCR reads, yields one record per CDR3 protein. The data show hundreds of thousands of distinct CDR3 sequences, with roughly a tenth seen just once and approximately 7% held by the top ten. These data are taken from a study of T-cell reconstitution after alpha-beta-depleted transplantation in children. General study findings and limits: In some patients, recipient T cells and intrathymic progenitors surviving conditioning explained high day-60 diversity. It was reported that alpha-beta T cells came from several hundred expanded graft clones (about two months after transplant). A year had passed since transplant, and T-cell counts and diversity by then came mostly from newly produced T cells.

This receptor was taken from a boy under three years old with acute myeloid leukemia, due to receive a stem cell transplant. V and J are TRBV4-3 and TRBJ1-6; D gene unclear. The input for sequencing was PBMCs, taken before TCRalphabeta/CD19-depleted stem cell transplant. The CDR3 nucleotides are TGCGCCAGCTCTCGGGGAGGCTCCTATAATTCACCCCTCCACTTT. It encodes CASSRGGSYNSPLHF.